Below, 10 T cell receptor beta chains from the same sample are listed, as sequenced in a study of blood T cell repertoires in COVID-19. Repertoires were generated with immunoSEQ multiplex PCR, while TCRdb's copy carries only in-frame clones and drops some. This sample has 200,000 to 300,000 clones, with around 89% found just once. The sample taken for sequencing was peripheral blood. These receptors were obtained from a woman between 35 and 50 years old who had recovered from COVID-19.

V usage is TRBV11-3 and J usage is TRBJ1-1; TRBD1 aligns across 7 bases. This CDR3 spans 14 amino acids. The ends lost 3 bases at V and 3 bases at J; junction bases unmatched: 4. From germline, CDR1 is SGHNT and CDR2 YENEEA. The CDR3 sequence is CASSLAGGYTEAFF. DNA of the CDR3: TGTGCCAGCAGCTTGGCAGGGGGGTACACTGAAGCTTTCTTT.

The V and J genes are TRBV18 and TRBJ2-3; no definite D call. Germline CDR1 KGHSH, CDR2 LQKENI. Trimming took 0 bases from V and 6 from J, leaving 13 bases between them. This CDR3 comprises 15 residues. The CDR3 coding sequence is TGTGCCAGCTCACCACCGGGCCCCTTGGCGGATACGCAGTATTTT. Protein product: CASSPPGPLADTQYF. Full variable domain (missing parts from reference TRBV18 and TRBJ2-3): NAGVMQNPRHLVRRRGQEARLRCSPMKGHSHVYWYRQLPEEGLKFMVYLQKENIIDESGMPKERFSAEFPKEGPSILRIQQVVRGDSAAYFCASSPPGPLADTQYFGPGTRLTVL.

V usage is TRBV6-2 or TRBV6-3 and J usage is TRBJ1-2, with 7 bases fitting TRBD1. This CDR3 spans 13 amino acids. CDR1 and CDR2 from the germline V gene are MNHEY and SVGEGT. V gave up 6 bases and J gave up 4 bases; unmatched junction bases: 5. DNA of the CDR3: TGTGCCAGCAGCCGGGACAGCGCCTATGGCTACACCTTC. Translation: CASSRDSAYGYTF.

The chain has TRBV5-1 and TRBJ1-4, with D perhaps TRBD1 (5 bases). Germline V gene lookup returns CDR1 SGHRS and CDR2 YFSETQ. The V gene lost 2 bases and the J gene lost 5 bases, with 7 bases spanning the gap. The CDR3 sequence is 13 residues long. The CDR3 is CASSFDSNEKLFF. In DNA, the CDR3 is TGCGCCAGCAGCTTCGACAGCAATGAAAAACTGTTTTTT.

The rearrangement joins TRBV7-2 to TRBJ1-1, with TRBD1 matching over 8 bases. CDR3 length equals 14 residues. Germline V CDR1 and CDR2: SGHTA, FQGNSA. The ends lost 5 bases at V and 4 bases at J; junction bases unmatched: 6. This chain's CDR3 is CASSPRGRVTEAFF. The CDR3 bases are TGTGCCAGCAGCCCCAGGGGGCGAGTCACTGAAGCTTTCTTT.

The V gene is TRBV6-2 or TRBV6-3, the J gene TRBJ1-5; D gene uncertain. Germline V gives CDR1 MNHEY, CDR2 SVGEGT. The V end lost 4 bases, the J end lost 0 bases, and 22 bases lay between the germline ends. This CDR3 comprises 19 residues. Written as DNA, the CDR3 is TGTGCCAGCAGTTCCTCCGGGGAGATCCCCCCATATAGCAATCAGCCCCAGCATTTT. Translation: CASSSSGEIPPYSNQPQHF.

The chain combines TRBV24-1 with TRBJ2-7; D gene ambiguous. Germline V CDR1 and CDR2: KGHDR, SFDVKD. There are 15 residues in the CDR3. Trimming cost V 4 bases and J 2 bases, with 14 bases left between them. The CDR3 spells CATSDPTSPTYEQYF. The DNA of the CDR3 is TGTGCCACCAGTGACCCGACAAGTCCTACCTACGAGCAGTACTTC.

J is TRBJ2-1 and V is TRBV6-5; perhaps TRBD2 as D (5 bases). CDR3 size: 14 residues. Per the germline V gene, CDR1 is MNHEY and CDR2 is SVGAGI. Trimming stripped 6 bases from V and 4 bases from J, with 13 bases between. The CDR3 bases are TGTGCCAGCAGCCGGGCCCCGGGGTACAATGAGCAGTTCTTC. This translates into CASSRAPGYNEQFF.

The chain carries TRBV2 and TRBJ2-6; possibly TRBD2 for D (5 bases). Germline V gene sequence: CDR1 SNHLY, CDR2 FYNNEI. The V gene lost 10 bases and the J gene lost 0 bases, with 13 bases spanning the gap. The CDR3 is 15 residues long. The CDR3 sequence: CATGIPHSGANVLTF. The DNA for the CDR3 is TGTGCCACCGGGATACCTCACTCTGGGGCCAACGTCCTGACTTTC.

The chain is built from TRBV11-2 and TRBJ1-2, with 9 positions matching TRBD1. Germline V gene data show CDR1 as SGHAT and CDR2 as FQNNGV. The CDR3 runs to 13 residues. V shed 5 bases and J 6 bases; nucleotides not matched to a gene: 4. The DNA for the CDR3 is TGTGCCAGCAGCCCCGGGGACAGGGATGGCTACACCTTC. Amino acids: CASSPGDRDGYTF.